This T cell receptor beta chain comes out of a study of blood T cell repertoires in COVID-19. In the study overall: In each case, the material was cDNA or gDNA derived from T cells, B-cell-depleted T cells, or PBMCs.

In this sample, this clone turned up once. This CDR3 has 13 residues. V lost 5 bases, J lost 2 bases, and 9 bases lay in between. Germline V gene lookup returns CDR1 MNHEY and CDR2 SVGEGT. Authors' analysis steps: The assay estimated nucleated cells by amplifying reference gene primers. Measured with immunoSEQ multiplex PCR; TCRdb has only the in-frame clones, and not every one. For V, J and clone size, that table is used; D and trimming come from the DNA. Found here are fewer than 300,000 clones, roughly 85% of them singletons; the top ten hold 8% to 9.5%. The clonotype originates from a woman between 45 and 65 years old who had recovered from COVID-19. The rearrangement links TRBV6-2 or TRBV6-3 to TRBJ1-2; no firm D call. Sequenced sample: peripheral blood. The CDR3 nucleotides are TGTGCCAGCAGTCGTCAAGAGAACTATGGCTACACCTTC. Amino acid sequence: CASSRQENYGYTF.